This T cell receptor (beta chain) was sequenced in a study of control samples from healthy donors and cancer patients. The V gene lost 1 base and the J gene lost 5 bases, with 9 bases spanning the gap. Germline values: CDR1 LGHDT, CDR2 YNNKEL (reference sequence). The CDR3 loop spans 14 amino acids. Profiled with immunoSEQ multiplex PCR; TCRdb holds only in-frame clones, not every one. The sample comprises fewer than 500,000 clones, 80% to 95% of which are singletons, and 5% to 8% rests with the top ten. Sequences were obtained from PBMCs. The sequence was collected from a man between 40 and 49 years old with head and neck cancer. This sequence joins TRBV3-1 (or the pseudogene TRBV3-2) and TRBJ1-5; D is uncertain. The CDR3 DNA follows: TGTGCCAGCAGCCAAGGACTCCTGGATCAGCCCCAGCATTTT. This gives the protein CASSQGLLDQPQHF.